The clone carrying this T cell receptor beta chain has at least ten counts. The antigen is not known. RNA transcripts served as the template for amplifying TCR beta CDR3 regions. TCR CDR3 underwent first-round RT-PCR with the HTBI primer set. TCRdb independently ran MiXCR on the multiplex PCR reads; one entry per CDR3 protein. This sample has about 500,000 distinct CDR3 sequences, with about a sixth found just once. This sample was included in a study of T cells in Graves' hyperthyroidism and ophthalmopathy. The CDR3 runs to 15 residues. The junction had 4 bases not matched to a gene; V was cut back by 3 bases and J by 2 bases. Study-level points and caveats: Ophthalmopathy and stable hyperthyroidism were separated by a 13 V-J model. Also found in blood were most expanded thyroid clonotypes above 0.001.

The source of this sequence is a woman aged 18 to 35 with Graves' hyperthyroidism. This rearrangement joins TRBV12-3 or TRBV12-4 to TRBJ2-1, with 7 bases that match TRBD1. The sequenced sample was blood. CDR3 DNA: TGTGCCAGCAGTTTCCTCGGGACAGCCTACAATGAGCAGTTCTTC. It encodes CASSFLGTAYNEQFF.